The clone carrying this T cell receptor beta chain was detected only once. Its matching antigen is unknown. This sample stems from a study of T cell responses to AZD1222 COVID-19 vaccine. Study-wide context: Samples with a second dose at about 4 or about 12 weeks were pooled together. General study results and limits: Across the whole spike, CD4 TCRs peaked at regions 160-218 and 743-854. It should be noted that donors were predominantly white British and more often female, and clonal diversity was possibly underestimated. Elevations in Spike-specific TCR breadth and depth followed administration of two AZD1222 doses.

With 4 bases clipped from V and 4 bases from J, the junction kept 1 base outside the gene matches. CDR3 size: 12 residues. Germline V gene data show CDR1 as SGHAT and CDR2 as FQNNGV. TCRdb's copy holds only in-frame clones and misses some; the assay was immunoSEQ multiplex PCR. Among 95,000 to 150,000 clones listed, 87% were seen once. This clonotype originated in an adult in good health. The gene calls are TRBV11-2 and TRBJ2-7, with 7 bases that match TRBD1. The input for sequencing was peripheral blood, taken on day 0 of AZD1222 vaccination. The CDR3, as DNA: TGTGCCAGCAGCTCAGGGGGTTACGAGCAGTACTTC. Residues: CASSSGGYEQYF.